Given below is one T cell receptor beta chain in context. Its target antigen remains unknown. Deletion took 8 bases off V and 0 bases off J, with a span of 15 bases between the germline ends. The germline V gene yields SGHRS for CDR1 and YFSETQ for CDR2. Reading from cysteine to phenylalanine, the CDR3 counts 15 amino acids. CDR3 DNA only is kept here, 45 bases in frame from base 1. This entry comes from a study of cytomegalovirus exposure and HLA in healthy donors (dated by TCRdb to about 2017). Some background on the complete study: An earlier analysis of about 530 of the donors reported approximately 280 Gb of sequence data and 95 million to 120 million unique TCR beta sequences obtained from approximately 180 million T cells. Roughly 300 gigabases of sequencing data and 91 million or so unique TCR sequences made up an early release that covered several hundred HLA-typed donors. Among the roughly 400 genotyped donors, around 81% belonged to the genetic ancestry cluster associated with self-reported Caucasian donors. The study aimed to test whether cataloging public T cell receptors could reveal signatures of past pathogen exposure. The T cell repertoires of 666 subjects were profiled by immunosequencing and related to cytomegalovirus serostatus. Besides the first cohort of 666 subjects, a separate validation cohort made up of over 95 different subjects was used. High-throughput TCR immunosequencing, statistical association of individual TCRs with disease status, and machine learning were combined to predict cytomegalovirus infection status. In a later analysis, previously published TCR beta repertoires from more than 500 donors were re-analyzed and high-resolution HLA genotyping was added so that TCR occurrence patterns could be studied. In the later analysis, no new phenotypic data were used to find candidate immune exposures; instead, reliance was placed on TCR beta sequences and their occurrence across donors. In an earlier analysis of roughly 600 of the donors, high-throughput TCR beta sequencing was used to judge whether each TCR beta V gene segment behaved as functional or pseudogenic. Donor age, sex, ethnicity and CMV serostatus were collected together with the repertoire data. A later genetic analysis used genome-wide SNP genotypes for about 60% of the 666 donors, treating that subset as a discovery cohort. All discovery cohort repertoires had been generated on a single sequencing platform. HLA typing included class I and class II loci at four-digit resolution. Typing coverage differed by locus: A, B, C, DRB1 and DQB1 were typed in about 620-630 donors, DQA1 in about 550, DPA1 in around 610, and DPB1 in 450 to 480. About five DR-DQ haplotypes were treated as single units for association and clustering because of strong linkage in the cohort. On average, over 200,000 unique TCR beta nucleotide sequences were sequenced per donor among a few hundred genotyped donors of the cohort, with roughly 18% of those sequences being non-productive.

The cohort consisted of 600 to 700 healthy bone marrow donors. At the time of sampling, all cohort members were nominally healthy, though unrecorded immune exposures were likely present. The donor was CMV seropositive and was included in the group of 250 to 300 seropositive cohort members. A peripheral blood sample was collected from each donor, and TCR beta sequencing was performed on peripheral blood mononuclear cells. Genomic DNA extraction from the blood cell samples was performed with the Qiagen DNeasy Blood Extraction Kit. The library was generated by the immunoSEQ multiplex PCR assay. The multiplex PCR relied on a mix of 60 forward primers for TCR Vbeta segments and 13 reverse primers for TCR Jbeta segments. The CDR3 region of rearranged TCR beta genes was amplified from genomic DNA with a multiplex PCR assay. On the Illumina HiSeq System, the amplified TCR beta libraries were sequenced as 87-base-pair reads. Per the authors' processing: In a later analysis, roughly 80 million unique TCR beta chains were counted across the 666 repertoires, and approximately 11 million of these chains were shared by at least two donors. Raw reads were error-corrected and collapsed into unique sequences by a nearest-neighbor algorithm in which closely related sequences were merged to remove PCR and sequencing errors. To assign V, D and J gene segments, CDR3 sequences were aligned to IMGT reference sequences. For a sequence to be retained, a match of at least six nucleotides was required to both a V gene segment and a J gene segment. A rearrangement was called productive if the CDR3 had no stop codons and remained in frame with V and J, and every other rearrangement was called non-productive. Following IMGT convention, CDR3 was defined as the stretch from the second conserved V-encoded cysteine up to the conserved J-encoded phenylalanine. In an earlier analysis of more than 550 of the donors, sequences lacking an unambiguous match to a single V gene segment were excluded. In an earlier analysis of 450 to 700 of the donors, V segments were called functional above 56.7% productive rearrangements and were called segregating when the between-donor standard deviation exceeded 5%. To diagnose cytomegalovirus status from the catalog of TCR beta chain sequences, a statistical classification framework was built. V and J gene assignment, in a later analysis, came from comparing TCR nucleotide sequences with IMGT/GENE-DB human TR gene sequences. A later analysis assigned CDR3 sequences and most-parsimonious VDJ recombination scenarios with the TCRdist pipeline. In a later analysis, each TCR beta chain was defined by its CDR3 amino acid sequence together with its V-gene family, and reads lacking a unique V-gene family were excluded. In a later analysis, fewer than 650 highly shared, low-generation-probability nucleotide sequences were removed to address suspected cross-contamination and a sequencing artifact. A later analysis calculated a clonal expansion index for each public chain from normalized within-repertoire ranks of inferred template counts. In a later analysis, generation probabilities were computed with a VDJ recombination model fitted to out-of-frame rearrangements, and the resulting probabilities were checked against IGoR. A later analysis scored TCR-TCR, TCR-HLA and TCR-CMV co-occurrence with hypergeometric tests, applying a repertoire-size bias correction to TCR pairs. To estimate false discovery rates, a later analysis permuted the HLA or CMV assignments 20 times. In a later analysis, co-occurring TCRs were grouped using DBSCAN, with TCRdist sequence similarity added in when clustering inside HLA-allele-positive subsets. Repertoires with fewer than 30,000 or more than 120,000 public chains, plus five repertoires with anomalous nucleotide sharing, were excluded from co-occurrence clustering. Drawn from immuneACCESS, this table holds only the in-frame rearrangements with V and J called that TCRdb kept. Clones are partly lost; checked studies trace under half to an unresolved V gene and leave the rest unexplained. The V and J calls and the clone size are those of that table, but D and trimming were determined from the DNA. The sample's own table lists about 88,000 clones. Jointly, the top ten make up around 5% of the sample.

Findings and caveats that apply to the study as a whole: It was suggested by the authors that the approach could potentially be generalized to other disease states and immunological phenotypes. A later analysis reported that several top co-occurrence clusters appeared linked to parvovirus B19, influenza, CMV and Epstein-Barr virus. Three of the identified cytomegalovirus-associated TCR beta chains were confirmed in vitro to be specific for cytomegalovirus antigens. In a later analysis, HLA-associated TCR beta chains were found to be more clonally expanded and to have lower generation probabilities than equally common non-associated chains. Some IMGT-functional V segments, including TRBV6-2 and TRBV6-3, could not be told apart with the 87-base-pair reads, so those segments were excluded. Broadly in line with IMGT annotations, most TCR beta V segments showed up in productive rearrangements about 87% or about 30% of the time in an earlier analysis of several hundred of the donors. The study listed 150 to 200 TCR beta chains as associated with cytomegalovirus. According to a later analysis, TCR association rates differed among HLA loci, with DRB1 alleles showing the most associated TCRs and HLA-C alleles showing the fewest. A further reported finding was that TCR beta sequences accurately predicted the HLA-A and HLA-B alleles for most subjects in the first cohort. In both the original and validation cohorts, the classifier was reported to diagnose cytomegalovirus status with high specificity and sensitivity. In this cohort, only TCR beta chains were sequenced, and detectable features were limited by the absence of alpha or paired-chain data. A later genetic analysis associated a missense DCLRE1C variant with V-gene and J-gene trimming of TCR beta chains, and an independent cohort replicated the association. Because counts were too low, some 17 rarely observed V segments, including chromosome 9 orphons, were excluded from the earlier analysis of around 640 of the donors. When HLA alleles, especially DR and DQ, strongly co-occurred, TCR associations were difficult to assign to individual alleles. Because HLA typing was missing for some donors at each locus, association tests included only the typed subset. The sequencing pipeline was judged likely to have produced a cluster of highly shared sequence variants as a technical artifact. Linkage disequilibrium might explain the correlated functional status among segregating V segments, but an unknown experimental factor could not be ruled out. Most TCR sequences were seen in very few donors, while some public TCRs were found in many individuals. In a later analysis, some 17,000 TCR beta sequences were associated with specific HLA alleles at a false discovery rate of 0.05. In a later genetic analysis, fewer N-insertions in productive TCRs were reported among donors in an Asian-associated ancestry cluster than the roughly 700-donor mean. A later analysis found that most CMV-associated TCR beta chains appeared HLA-restricted, with HLA associations seemingly driven largely by CMV exposure. The presence/absence analyses assumed that sequencing depth was roughly uniform across donors, and that assumption may not be true. CMV serostatus was the only immune exposure information available for the cohort.

This sequence uses TRBV5-1 and TRBJ2-1; a weak D assignment points to TRBD2 (6 bases agree). Sequencing was carried out using PBMCs. The clonotype comes from a girl aged 5-17 years in good health and CMV-seropositive. The DNA reads TGCGCCAGTGTTCGGGGCGGGGACTCCTACAATGAGCAGTTCTTC. Translated, this gives CASVRGGDSYNEQFF.